The rows below give T cell receptor beta chains drawn from one sample of a study of healthy donors' naive CD4 and CD8 T cells. TCRdb re-called the reads with MiXCR, one entry per CDR3 protein. This sample has about 180,000 distinct CDR3 sequences, with about 76% found just once. The sequencing sample was made of naive CD4+ and CD8+ T cells sorted from blood, pooled from several donors. The receptors derive from a pool of human donors in good health; the sample pools cells from several healthy donors. The CDR3 runs from the conserved cysteine through the conserved F or W. D genes are given only for firm matches. Clone size, where shown, is once, few, many, or a class for clones that have expanded.

J,D,V,size,DNA,CDR3
TRBJ2-3,TRBD1,TRBV29-1,.,TGCAGCGTTGAAGGGACGGGACAGGGGGAAACAGATACGCAGTATTTT,CSVEGTGQGETDTQYF
TRBJ1-1,.,TRBV27,.,TGTGCCAGCAGTTCCCGAGGGGGGTACACTGAAGCTTTCTTT,CASSSRGGYTEAFF
TRBJ1-2,.,TRBV7-8,once,TGTGCCAGCAGGGATTTCAGGCTCTATGGCTACACCTTC,CASRDFRLYGYTF
TRBJ1-2,.,TRBV2,few,TGTGCCAGCAGGGCGGGCCTGCGGAACTATGGCTACACCTTC,CASRAGLRNYGYTF
TRBJ1-2,.,TRBV29-1,.,TGCAGCGTGGCGCAGGGAAGTGGCTACACCTTC,CSVAQGSGYTF
TRBJ2-1,.,TRBV5-4,once,TGTGCCAGCAGCTTGGCCACTGGGAATGAGCAGTTCTTC,CASSLATGNEQFF
TRBJ2-4,TRBD2,TRBV29-1,.,TGCAGCGTGTCTCTAGCGGAAAACATTCAGTACTTC,CSVSLAENIQYF
TRBJ2-7,.,TRBV12-3/TRBV12-4,.,TGTGCCAGCAGGCGGAGCGACATGGGGCTCTACGAGCAGTACTTC,CASRRSDMGLYEQYF
TRBJ1-2,.,TRBV30,.,TGTGCCTGGAGTGTATATCTACTGGGCTACACCTTC,CAWSVYLLGYTF
TRBJ2-7,.,TRBV5-5,few,TGTGCCAGCAGCCGGACCCGATACCTCGACTACGAGCAGTACTTC,CASSRTRYLDYEQYF
TRBJ2-1,.,TRBV6-2/TRBV6-3,.,TGTGCCAGCAGCACCGCCAATGAGCAGTTCTTC,CASSTANEQFF
TRBJ2-7,TRBD2,TRBV12-3/TRBV12-4,.,TGTGCCAGCAACCCTAGCGGGAGGTTTGAGCAGTACTTC,CASNPSGRFEQYF
TRBJ1-1,.,TRBV5-1,.,TGCGCCAGCAGCTCGTACCGTCTGGCTGAAGCTTTCTTT,CASSSYRLAEAFF
TRBJ2-1,.,TRBV29-1,.,TGCAGCGTTTGGATAATCAGCAATGAGCAGTTCTTC,CSVWIISNEQFF
TRBJ1-1,.,TRBV30,.,TGTGCCTGGAGTGTAGGGGGGTTCCCTGAAGCTTTCTTT,CAWSVGGFPEAFF
TRBJ1-2,.,TRBV6-1,.,TGTGCCAGCAGTGATGGGCCCGTTCATGGCTACACCTTC,CASSDGPVHGYTF
TRBJ2-7,.,TRBV30,.,TGTGCCTGGAGTGATGGCGGGGCTCTCTACGAGCAGTACTTC,CAWSDGGALYEQYF
TRBJ2-1,TRBD2,TRBV29-1,.,TGCAGCGTTGCTACGGGACTAGCGGGAGTATGGCAGCAGTTCTTC,CSVATGLAGVWQQFF
TRBJ2-4,.,TRBV29-1,.,TGCAGCGCCACTCCCCGGAGGGCGAACATTCAGTACTTC,CSATPRRANIQYF
TRBJ1-5,.,TRBV6-5,.,TGTGCCAGCAGTGAAAATTATAGCCTCCGGGAGCCCCAGCATTTT,CASSENYSLREPQHF
TRBJ1-4,.,TRBV6-5,.,TGTGCCAGCAGAACCTTCTCCGGGGCCAAACTGTTTTTT,CASRTFSGAKLFF
TRBJ2-1,.,TRBV29-1,.,TGCAGCGTTGTTCGGGCGCGCTCCTACAATGAGCAGTTCTTC,CSVVRARSYNEQFF
TRBJ2-1,.,TRBV29-1,.,TGCAGCGTCCCCAGCGACAGCTCCTACAATGAGCAGTTCTTC,CSVPSDSSYNEQFF
TRBJ2-3,.,TRBV19,.,TGTGCCAGTAGTCAGCGGCAGGATCATGGAGATACGCAGTATTTT,CASSQRQDHGDTQYF
TRBJ2-5,.,TRBV29-1,.,TGCAGCGTTGTGGAGCAACCCCAAGAGACCCAGTACTTC,CSVVEQPQETQYF
TRBJ1-1,.,TRBV6-6,.,TGTGCCAGCAGTTACGCCGGACCTGAAGCTTTCTTT,CASSYAGPEAFF
TRBJ2-4,TRBD2,TRBV5-4,.,TGTGCCAGCAGCTCGGGACTAGCGGGAGGCATAGCCAAAAACATTCAGTACTTC,CASSSGLAGGIAKNIQYF
TRBJ2-7,.,TRBV6-2/TRBV6-3,.,TGTGCCAGCGCCCTAGGGGCGAGGGGGATCTACGAGCAGTACTTC,CASALGARGIYEQYF
TRBJ2-7,.,TRBV29-1,.,TGCAGCGTTGAATCAGGGTCCGCCTACGTGCAGTACTTC,CSVESGSAYVQYF
TRBJ2-2,.,TRBV5-5,once,TGTGCCAGCAGCCAACTCCCGGGCAGGGCGAACACCGGGGAGCTGTTTTTT,CASSQLPGRANTGELFF